The present T cell receptor beta chain was sequenced within a study of T cells after yellow fever vaccination (dated by TCRdb to between 2017 and 2020). About the full investigation: The SMART-Seq v4 Ultra Low Input RNA kit was used to prepare libraries from fractions with low cell numbers. Bulk TCR alpha and beta repertoires were sequenced longitudinally to track T-cell clones before and after primary and booster YFV17D yellow fever vaccination. The cohort comprised two healthy male donors, one aged 18 to 30 and one aged 30 to 39 years. Blood samples were taken at several timepoints before and after primary and secondary immunization, and bulk PBMC replicates and cell subsets were isolated. General findings and caveats noted by the study authors: Compared with the primary T-cell response, the secondary T-cell response was faster but weaker, reaching its peak on day 5 rather than on day 15. Computational filtering was needed because FACS-sorted repertoires could contain abundant contaminating clonotypes from the bulk population. Most clones expanded after primary vaccination (about 95% of CD4 and about 85% of CD8) were re-detected after the booster, suggesting that broad memory maintenance occurred. Because the study included only a couple of donors, the extent to which the findings can be generalized is limited. A small share of clonotypes occurred in both CD4 and CD8 compartments, likely arising from convergent recombination.

TCR cDNA was made using 5'RACE template switching, a step that added a universal primer site and unique molecular identifiers. cDNA synthesis was primed from both the TCR alpha and TCR beta constant segments. Library amplification involved two PCR steps, and the second step added sample barcodes and sequencing adapters. Libraries were sequenced on Illumina HiSeq 2500 (2x100 bp) or NovaSeq (2x150 bp). The authors processed their data as follows. MIGEC was used to demultiplex reads and collapse the reads into UMI consensus sequences, and MiXCR was used for V(D)J alignment. Vaccine-responding clonotypes were defined with edgeR using replicate PBMC samples, requiring FDR below 0.01 and a log2 fold change above 5 up to day 15. Each bulk clonotype was labeled CD4 or CD8 based on which sequenced repertoire, CD4 or CD8, contained the clonotype at higher abundance. The public reads were quality trimmed at Q25 with fastp and then assembled into clones with MiXCR by TCRdb, keeping productive beta chains. CDR3 protein duplicates are merged, each entry listing the most common genes and DNA. TCRdb's processing, not the authors', yielded these V and J calls. A total of 150,000 or so distinct CDR3 sequences appear in this sample, 6% to 7.5% of them only once. The top ten hold roughly 2.5% of the sample.

Explained via the paper, the treatment or condition label denotes: live attenuated yellow fever vaccine strain. PBMCs were isolated from peripheral blood using a standard Ficoll-Paque protocol. CD4 and CD8 T-cell fractions were isolated with Dynabeads CD4 and CD8 positive selection kits. TriZol was used to extract RNA from bulk PBMCs, CD4 and CD8 fractions, and dextramer-positive and dextramer-negative fractions. This clonotype has a count of ten or more. Its antigen is still unknown. Per-base quality was not reported, and no clone a single base away is much larger than it. Reading the germline V gene gives CDR1 SGHTA and CDR2 FQGNSA. From its cysteine to its phenylalanine, the CDR3 spans 14 amino acids. Kept here is only the CDR3 DNA, which spans 42 bases and is read in frame from base 1. Unmatched junction bases come to 5, with V trimmed by 5 bases and J by 3 bases.

This receptor was obtained from a young man who received the YFV17D yellow fever vaccine. This sample comprised CD4+ T cells sorted from PBMCs, obtained roughly 5 days after the first yellow fever vaccination. The chain was built from TRBV7-2 and TRBJ2-5; TRBD2 agrees with 8 junctional bases. The CDR3: CASSQNSGKETQYF. The base sequence is TGTGCCAGCAGCCAAAATAGCGGGAAAGAGACCCAGTACTTC.